This TCR beta chain was sequenced in a study of Ad26.COV2.S vaccination and SARS-CoV-2 variants. Study-wide background: A participant enrolled in the COV1001 Ad26.COV2.S trial arm provided the sample. In the study, Ad26.COV2.S was injected intramuscularly once, or twice 56 days apart.

This clone showed up just once. As yet, its antigen is unknown. Trimming pared 3 bases from V and 0 bases from J, leaving 8 bases between. The CDR3 extends over 15 amino acids. Germline V lookup: CDR1 SEHNR, CDR2 FQNEAQ (reference sequence). Described treatment: 15 to 20 received Ad26.COV2.S at low or high dose, single or two shots; several received placebo; per-sample allocation not given. At day 63 after the first vaccine or placebo injection, samples were drawn. This adult donor, from Boston, was 18-55 years old. Profiling relied on immunoSEQ multiplex PCR, and the TCRdb table lists in-frame clones only, not all of them. This table has a few hundred thousand clones, about 90% appearing once. Regarding the study as a whole: Substantial breadth was reported for post-vaccination spike-specific CD8+ and CD4+ T cells.

The receptor's source is a person between 18 and 59 years old who received the Ad26.COV2.S COVID-19 vaccine or a placebo. The source material was peripheral blood, sampled in a trial of Ad26.COV2.S vaccine versus placebo. V is TRBV7-9 and J is TRBJ2-2; D not resolved. Here the CDR3 DNA reads TGTGCCAGCAGCTTCGGCACGGCGAACACCGGGGAGCTGTTTTTT. It codes for CASSFGTANTGELFF.